The 20 T cell receptor beta chains below all came from one sample that was sequenced in a study of shared clonotypes between healthy human individuals. The repertoire was sequenced with immunoSEQ multiplex PCR; TCRdb's copy has only in-frame clones and lacks some. In the table there are more than 400,000 clones, 90% to 96% of which are singletons. The source material was naive CD4+ T cells sorted from blood. Indicated subset: CD45RA+ positively selected. All receptors derive from a woman aged 25 to 39 in good health.

The chain uses TRBV5-5 and TRBJ2-7; 11 positions match TRBD2. Losses at the gene ends were 2 bases for V and 0 bases for J; bases not matched to a gene: 1. CDR1 and CDR2 (germline): SGHKS, YYEKEE (reference sequence). The CDR3 contains 15 residues. The DNA for the CDR3 is TGTGCCAGCAGCTTACTAGCGGGGGCCTCCTACGAGCAGTACTTC. This gives the protein CASSLLAGASYEQYF.

The chain links TRBV15 to TRBJ2-7, with D perhaps TRBD2 (6 bases). Trimming removed 5 bases at V and 2 bases at J, with 16 bases between. This CDR3 contains 15 residues. In germline, CDR1 is LNHNV, CDR2 YYDKDF (reference sequence). The CDR3 sequence is CATSVQVAATYEQYF. In nucleotides, the CDR3 is TGTGCCACCAGCGTCCAAGTAGCGGCCACCTACGAGCAGTACTTC.

This chain links TRBV10-3 with TRBJ2-7; D tentatively fits TRBD1 or TRBD2 (5 bases each). The germline V gene has CDR1 ENHRY and CDR2 SYGVKD. V lost 6 bases and J 3 bases, leaving 12 bases between the germline ends. The CDR3 is made up of 13 amino acids. In DNA form, the CDR3 reads TGTGCCATCAGGAGGGGTGGAGTCTACGAGCAGTACTTC. This codes for CAIRRGGVYEQYF.

The chain links TRBV5-1 to TRBJ2-2; D gene ambiguous. The CDR3 runs 14 residues. Trimming shortened V by 0 bases and J by 5 bases, and 8 bases separated the two germline ends. The germline V gene encodes CDR1 SGHRS and CDR2 YFSETQ. The CDR3 DNA reads as TGCGCCAGCAGCTTGGGAAGGGATACCGGGGAGCTGTTTTTT. This translates into CASSLGRDTGELFF.

The rearrangement links TRBV7-9 to TRBJ2-7; TRBD2 agrees at 8 bases. This CDR3 contains 13 residues. The germline V gene encodes CDR1 SEHNR and CDR2 FQNEAQ (reference sequence). V gave up 5 bases and J gave up 4 bases; unmatched junction bases: 4. The CDR3 region is CASSASGSYEQYF. In DNA, the CDR3 is TGTGCCAGCAGCGCCAGCGGGAGTTACGAGCAGTACTTC.

This chain links TRBV7-6 with TRBJ2-7; TRBD1 aligns across 7 bases. The V and J ends lost 7 bases and 9 bases, in that order; junction bases with no gene match: 12. CDR1 is SGHVS, CDR2 FNYEAQ, per germline. This CDR3 has 13 residues. The CDR3 region has the DNA TGTGCCAGCAAGAAGGCCAGGGGGAGAGGGCAGTACTTC. This gives the protein CASKKARGRGQYF.

This chain joins TRBV6-1 and TRBJ2-7, with D possibly being TRBD1 (6 bases). V gave up 7 bases and J gave up 3 bases, with 16 bases separating them. Germline assignment: CDR1 MNHNS and CDR2 SASEGT. This CDR3 region has 14 residues. CDR3 in amino acids: CASTPLRTDYEQYF. CDR3 DNA: TGTGCCAGCACCCCTCTCAGGACAGACTACGAGCAGTACTTC.

V is TRBV28 and J is TRBJ1-1; D gene ambiguous. CDR3 length: 15 residues. Trimming took 3 bases from V and 4 from J, leaving 15 bases between them. The V gene's germline CDR1 is MDHEN and CDR2 SYDVKM. CDR3 residues: CASSLVQPSSTEAFF. The DNA of the CDR3 is TGTGCCAGCAGTTTGGTGCAGCCATCTAGCACTGAAGCTTTCTTT. Full variable domain (outside the CDR3, taken from reference TRBV28 and TRBJ1-1): DVKVTQSSRYLVKRTGEKVFLECVQDMDHENMFWYRQDPGLGLRLIYFSYDVKMKEKGDIPEGYSVSREKKERFSLILESASTNQTSMYLCASSLVQPSSTEAFFGQGTRLTVV.

The genes are TRBV7-9 and TRBJ2-5; possibly TRBD1 for D (7 bases). The J call may not be correct, given that the DNA end is closer to TRBJ2-7. The CDR3 has 15 amino acids. From germline, CDR1 is SEHNR and CDR2 FQNEAQ (reference sequence). The CDR3, as DNA: TGTGCCAGCAGCTTAGAGGACAGGAGGGGGAACGAGCAGTACTTC. Residues: CASSLEDRRGNEQYF.

The V call is TRBV7-8, the J call TRBJ2-2, with 13 bases that match TRBD2. V was pared by 8 bases and J by 2 bases, with 2 bases of the junction left unmatched. CDR3 size: 15 residues. The germline V gene has CDR1 SGHVS and CDR2 FQNEAQ. CDR3 coding DNA: TGTGCCAGCGGACTAGCGGGAGTAAACACCGGGGAGCTGTTTTTT. This translates into CASGLAGVNTGELFF.

The rearrangement links TRBV4-1 to TRBJ2-5; no clear D gene. CDR1 and CDR2 from the germline V gene are MGHRA and YSYEKL. The CDR3 spans 13 residues. The V end lost 1 base, the J end lost 5 bases, and 8 bases lay between the germline ends. The DNA for the CDR3 is TGCGCCAGCAGCCAAGGAGGCTGGGAGACCCAGTACTTC. The encoded protein is CASSQGGWETQYF.

The V and J genes are TRBV2 and TRBJ2-1; no definite D call. Germline V gene data show CDR1 as SNHLY and CDR2 as FYNNEI. This CDR3 spans 12 amino acids. Trimming left V 7 bases short and J 8 bases short, with 12 bases between. CDR3 in amino acids: CASTGIMDEQFF. The CDR3, as DNA: TGTGCCAGCACCGGTATCATGGATGAGCAGTTCTTC.

V and J are TRBV18 and TRBJ1-4; TRBD1 might be the D (5 bases). From germline, CDR1 is KGHSH and CDR2 LQKENI. CDR3 length: 14 amino acids. Deletions cut 2 bases from V and 7 bases from J, with 11 bases between. CDR3 in DNA: TGTGCCAGCTCACCAAAGGGGATCGGTGAAAAACTGTTTTTT. It translates to CASSPKGIGEKLFF.

This clone has a single count. The CDR3 DNA sequence: TGCAGCGTTGATGTGCTAGCGCCTCCTTACAATGAGCAGTTCTTC. Its protein is CSVDVLAPPYNEQFF. The chain combines TRBV29-1 with TRBJ2-1, with D tentatively TRBD2 (6 bases). Trimming removed 3 bases at V and 4 bases at J, with 16 bases between. CDR3 size: 15 residues. Germline V gene lookup returns CDR1 SQVTM and CDR2 ANQGSEA.

The genes are TRBV6-1 and TRBJ2-7; no definite D call. This CDR3 spans 13 amino acids. From germline, CDR1 is MNHNS and CDR2 SASEGT. V lost 8 bases and J 2 bases, leaving 13 bases between the germline ends. The CDR3 DNA is TGTGCCAGCTTGCCCGACGGGCCCTACGAGCAGTACTTC. Translated, it gives CASLPDGPYEQYF.

This chain joins TRBV6-6 and TRBJ1-2, with 7 bases lining up with TRBD1. Germline CDR1 MNHNY, CDR2 SVGAGI (reference sequence). The CDR3 has 12 residues. Losses at the gene ends were 6 bases for V and 8 bases for J; bases not matched to a gene: 6. The CDR3 sequence: CASSSDRDGYTF. The CDR3 region has the DNA TGTGCCAGCAGCTCTGACAGGGACGGCTACACCTTC.

This clone was picked up one time. The genes are TRBV5-4 and TRBJ2-2, with 8 bases lining up with TRBD2. CDR1 SGHNT and CDR2 YYREEE come from the germline V gene (reference sequence). V trimming: 1 base; J trimming: 3 bases; junction bases outside the gene matches: 2. CDR3 size: 15 residues. The CDR3 sequence: CASSLTGGDTGELFF. As DNA, the CDR3 is TGTGCCAGCAGCTTGACGGGAGGGGACACCGGGGAGCTGTTTTTT.

This chain joins TRBV5-4 and TRBJ2-7; TRBD1 might be the D (6 bases). CDR3 length: 14 amino acids. Germline V gene data show CDR1 as SGHNT and CDR2 as YYREEE (reference sequence). Trimming pared 5 bases from V and 4 bases from J, leaving 16 bases between. CDR3 DNA sequence: TGTGCCAGCAGACCAGGGGTCGGGGTGTACGAGCAGTACTTC. It translates to CASRPGVGVYEQYF.

The rearrangement joins TRBV2 to TRBJ1-1; no reliable D call. This CDR3 comprises 15 residues. Trimming cost V 6 bases and J 7 bases, with 21 bases left between them. Germline V gene sequence: CDR1 SNHLY, CDR2 FYNNEI. The CDR3 sequence is CASRGFMRAMDEAFF. CDR3 DNA sequence: TGTGCCAGCAGAGGTTTTATGCGGGCAATGGATGAAGCTTTCTTT.

The CDR3 DNA is TGTGCCTGGAGTGGAACTAGCGGGAGGTACAATGAGCAGTTCTTC. It is translated as CAWSGTSGRYNEQFF. The chain couples TRBV30 to TRBJ2-1, with TRBD2 matching over 12 bases. Trimming at V came to 1 base and at J to 4 bases, leaving 2 bases not matched to a gene. CDR1 GTSNPN and CDR2 SVGIG come from the germline V gene (reference sequence). There are 15 residues in the CDR3.